One sample yielded the 18 T cell receptor beta chains listed below, sequenced in a study of T cells in Graves' hyperthyroidism and ophthalmopathy. TCR beta CDR3 regions were amplified from RNA transcripts. TCR CDR3 regions were first amplified by RT-PCR with HTBI primers. TCRdb re-derived calls from the multiplex PCR reads in MiXCR, one entry per CDR3 protein. The data show roughly 550,000 distinct CDR3 sequences, with about 16% seen just once and 25% to 30% held by the top ten. Sequenced material: blood. Source of these receptors: a woman under 40 with Graves' ophthalmopathy.

The CDR3 sequence is CSASSSGRTTNEQFF. In nucleotides, the CDR3 is TGCAGTGCTAGCTCTAGCGGGAGAACAACCAATGAGCAGTTCTTC. The chain joins TRBV20-1 to TRBJ2-1; 10 positions match TRBD2. V gave up 3 bases and J gave up 6 bases; unmatched junction bases: 8. This CDR3 spans 15 amino acids. Germline CDR1 reads DFQATT; CDR2 reads SNEGSKA (reference sequence).

The chain combines TRBV6-1 with TRBJ1-3; no clear D. The germline V and J ends were trimmed by 7 bases and 2 bases, with 15 bases remaining between them. Looked up from germline, CDR1 is MNHNS and CDR2 is SASEGT. This CDR3 is 15 amino acids long. DNA of the CDR3: TGTGCCAGCACCCACGCGGCCCAGACTGGAAACACCATATATTTT. Amino acids: CASTHAAQTGNTIYF.

In its sample, this clonotype was seen many times. The rearrangement uses TRBV7-2 and TRBJ2-1; TRBD1 aligns across 12 bases. The length of the CDR3 is 16 residues. J gave up 6 bases and V 4 bases, and 7 bases lay outside the gene matches. Germline loops: CDR1 SGHTA, CDR2 FQGNSA. This chain's CDR3 is CASSSGTGGMVNEQFF. Here the CDR3 DNA reads TGTGCCAGCAGCTCCGGGACAGGGGGCATGGTCAATGAGCAGTTCTTC.

The chain joins TRBV7-2 to TRBJ1-5; D is unclear. The V gene lost 5 bases and the J gene lost 7 bases, with 15 bases spanning the gap. The CDR3 runs 14 residues. CDR1 is SGHTA and CDR2 is FQGNSA in the germline V gene. CDR3 region: CASSPRVNGQPQHF. The CDR3 coding sequence is TGTGCCAGCAGCCCCCGGGTTAACGGGCAGCCCCAGCATTTT.

This clonotype occurred many times. The V gene is TRBV7-2, the J gene TRBJ2-1, with D tentatively TRBD2 (6 bases). The CDR3 is made up of 14 amino acids. V was pared by 0 bases and J by 10 bases, with 13 bases between. The V gene's germline CDR1 is SGHTA and CDR2 FQGNSA. The DNA for the CDR3 is TGTGCCAGCAGCTTAGCCCCGACTAGGGAAGAGCAGTTCTTC. This gives the protein CASSLAPTREEQFF.

This clonotype was observed at least ten times. The rearrangement uses TRBV20-1 and TRBJ2-7, with D uncertain. The length of the CDR3 is 11 residues. The germline V gene has CDR1 DFQATT and CDR2 SNEGSKA (reference sequence). V gave up 6 bases and J gave up 5 bases, with 11 bases separating them. This CDR3 reads CSAPGGHEQYF. The CDR3 bases are TGCAGTGCCCCTGGTGGGCACGAGCAGTACTTC.

There are many counts of this clonotype. This sequence joins TRBV3-1 and TRBJ1-1; TRBD1 might be the D (5 bases). The V and J ends lost 0 bases and 11 bases respectively, with 16 bases between them. This CDR3 is 14 amino acids long. Germline assignment: CDR1 LGHDT and CDR2 YNNKEL (reference sequence). CDR3 residues: CASSQDLFGTEAFF. The CDR3 DNA reads as TGTGCCAGCAGCCAAGATCTTTTCGGGACGGAGGCTTTCTTT.

The table lists this clonotype with many counts. V and J are TRBV20-1 and TRBJ2-7; D is unresolved. The CDR3 runs 12 residues. The V gene's germline CDR1 is DFQATT and CDR2 SNEGSKA (reference sequence). With 1 base removed from V and 7 bases from J, the gap between germline ends came to 11 bases. CDR3 in DNA: TGCAGTGCTAGAGGCCTACAAAGGGAGCAGTACTTC. Protein product: CSARGLQREQYF.

This clonotype showed up many times. In DNA form, the CDR3 reads TGCAGTGCTAGAGACAGGGTTGGCAATCAGCCCCAGCATTTT. It codes for CSARDRVGNQPQHF. The rearrangement links TRBV20-1 to TRBJ1-5; tentative D call: TRBD1 (5 bases). Germline V gene data show CDR1 as DFQATT and CDR2 as SNEGSKA (reference sequence). This CDR3 contains 14 residues. V was shortened by 0 bases and J by 2 bases, with 8 bases between the two germline ends.

This clonotype was found a few times. This sequence joins TRBV12-3 or TRBV12-4 and TRBJ2-6, with unresolved D. Deletions cut 2 bases from V and 0 bases from J, with 5 bases between. The CDR3 is made up of 15 amino acids. The CDR3: CASSLTVSGANVLTF. The CDR3 bases are TGTGCCAGCAGTTTAACAGTCTCTGGGGCCAACGTCCTGACTTTC.

V usage is TRBV29-1 and J usage is TRBJ2-7, with a tentative D call TRBD2 (5 bases). The CDR3 has 12 amino acids. Germline lookup yields CDR1 SQVTM and CDR2 ANQGSEA. V was trimmed by 4 bases and J by 2 bases, leaving 9 bases between them. As DNA, the CDR3 is TGCAGCGTTGTCGGGGATACCTACGAGCAGTACTTC. This encodes CSVVGDTYEQYF.

In its sample, this clonotype was seen a few times. The J gene is TRBJ2-3, the V gene TRBV6-2 or TRBV6-3, with a tentative D call TRBD2 (6 bases). Deletions cut 8 bases from V and 6 bases from J, with 21 bases between. This CDR3 is built from 15 residues. Germline V lookup: CDR1 MNHEY, CDR2 SVGEGT. CDR3: CASGPPGVTRDTQYF. CDR3 DNA sequence: TGTGCCAGCGGCCCCCCGGGAGTCACACGGGATACGCAGTATTTT.

The gene calls are TRBV18 and TRBJ2-1; 7 bases are shared with TRBD2. The CDR3 contains 16 residues. The J segment lost 2 bases and the V segment lost 5 bases, leaving 9 bases of the junction unmatched. Germline assignment: CDR1 KGHSH and CDR2 LQKENI. CDR3 residues: CASSTYAGEPYNEQFF. The DNA for the CDR3 is TGTGCCAGCTCAACTTATGCGGGAGAACCCTACAATGAGCAGTTCTTC.

This clonotype appeared a few times. The V call is TRBV19, the J call TRBJ2-3; the match to TRBD2 covers 8 bases. CDR3 length: 14 residues. Germline CDR1 and CDR2: LNHDA and SQIVND (reference sequence). Trimming cost V 7 bases and J 6 bases; bases outside gene matches: 9. The CDR3 loop is CASNFPGGEDTQYF. CDR3 DNA: TGTGCCAGTAATTTCCCGGGAGGGGAGGATACGCAGTATTTT.

This clonotype was recorded many times. CDR3 nucleotides: TGCAGTGCTAGAGATGTCGGGCAGGGGGCAGATACGCAGTATTTT. Protein: CSARDVGQGADTQYF. The J gene is TRBJ2-3, the V gene TRBV20-1; TRBD1 matches at 7 bases. The junction had 7 bases not matched to a gene; V was cut back by 0 bases and J by 4 bases. The CDR3 sequence is 15 residues long. CDR1 and CDR2 (germline): DFQATT, SNEGSKA (reference sequence).

The chain has TRBV30 and TRBJ1-2; D is ambiguous. CDR3 length equals 13 residues. The germline V and J ends were trimmed by 5 bases and 4 bases, with 14 bases remaining between them. Germline V gene sequence: CDR1 GTSNPN, CDR2 SVGIG (reference sequence). The chain's CDR3 is CAWEEGGSYGYTF. In DNA form, the CDR3 reads TGTGCCTGGGAAGAGGGAGGGAGCTATGGCTACACCTTC. Using reference TRBV30 and TRBJ1-2 for the parts outside the CDR3, the full variable domain is SQTIHQWPATLVQPVGSPLSLECTVEGTSNPNLYWYRQAAGRGLQLLFYSVGIGQISSEVPQNLSASRPQDRQFILSSKKLLLSDSGFYLCAWEEGGSYGYTFGSGTRLTVV.

This clonotype occurred many times. This sequence joins TRBV7-2 and TRBJ1-6; possibly TRBD1 for D (5 bases). The CDR3 is 14 amino acids. The V and J ends lost 5 bases and 10 bases respectively, with 15 bases between them. CDR1 is SGHTA, CDR2 FQGNSA, per germline. CDR3 DNA sequence: TGTGCCAGCAGCCTAACAGGCATGAACTCACCCCTCCACTTT. Its translation is CASSLTGMNSPLHF. Drawing the rest from reference TRBV7-2 and TRBJ1-6, the complete variable domain is GAGVSQSPSNKVTEKGKDVELRCDPISGHTALYWYRQSLGQGLEFLIYFQGNSAPDKSGLPSDRFSAERTGGSVSTLTIQRTQQEDSAVYLCASSLTGMNSPLHFGNGTRLTVT.

This clonotype has more than one count but fewer than ten. V usage is TRBV12-3 or TRBV12-4 and J usage is TRBJ2-1; D is ambiguous. Trimming removed 5 bases from V and 6 bases from J, with 14 bases in between. This CDR3 spans 14 amino acids. CDR3 in DNA: TGTGCCAGCAGTACTGAAACAGAAACCAATGAGCAGTTCTTC. Amino acids: CASSTETETNEQFF.